What follows is one TCR beta chain and its context. What it binds is unknown. Profiled with immunoSEQ multiplex PCR; TCRdb holds only in-frame clones, not every one. The sample holds 2.3 million or so clones; just over 90% are singletons and the top ten take 0.35% to 0.5%. V dropped 3 bases and J dropped 4; count of bases not matched to a gene: 5. CDR3 length: 14 residues. Per germline, CDR1 SEHNR and CDR2 FQNEAQ (reference sequence). The sample belongs to a study of shared clonotypes between healthy human individuals. About the research overall: The study used three CD4 naive, three CD4 memory, two CD8 naive and one CD8 memory plate per donor. Study-wide points: Estimated richness was generally greater in naive than memory subsets.

The sequence was collected from a young man in good health. Some clones in this sample may be carry-over from other donors' samples. V is TRBV7-9 and J is TRBJ2-7, with 8 nucleotides matching TRBD1. Source material: naive CD4+ T cells from PBMCs. Sample subset: CD45RA+ positively selected. The DNA of the CDR3 is TGTGCCAGCAGCTTCGGGACAGGAGAGTACGAGCAGTACTTC. It yields the protein CASSFGTGEYEQYF.